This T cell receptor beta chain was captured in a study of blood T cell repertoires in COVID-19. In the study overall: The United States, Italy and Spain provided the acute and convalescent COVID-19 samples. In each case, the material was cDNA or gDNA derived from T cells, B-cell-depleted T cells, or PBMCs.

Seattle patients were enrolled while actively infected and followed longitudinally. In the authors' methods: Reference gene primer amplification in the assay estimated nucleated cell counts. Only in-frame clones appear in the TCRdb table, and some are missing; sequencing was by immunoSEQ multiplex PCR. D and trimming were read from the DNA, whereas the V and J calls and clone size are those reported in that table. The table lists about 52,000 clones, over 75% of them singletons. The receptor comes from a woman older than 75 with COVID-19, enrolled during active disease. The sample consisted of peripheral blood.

The CDR3 reads CASNLRGRENEQFF. DNA for the CDR3: TGTGCCAGCAACCTTCGCGGGAGAGAGAATGAGCAGTTCTTC. This sequence joins TRBV27 and TRBJ2-1, with 7 bases aligning to TRBD2. Germline CDR1 and CDR2: MNHEY and SMNVEV (reference sequence). This CDR3 contains 14 residues. The V segment lost 7 bases and the J segment 7 bases; nucleotides outside the gene matches: 10.